Sequencing of this T cell receptor beta chain was carried out in a study of OX40 agonist ivuxolimab in advanced cancers. About the study: Of mixed ages from about 23 to 85 and averaging roughly 60 years, the group was approximately 84% male. Eligibility admitted prior anti-PD-1, anti-PD-L1 or anti-CTLA-4 therapy; about 42% had some.

Germline V gene sequence: CDR1 SNHLY, CDR2 FYNNEI. V gave up 6 bases and J gave up 1 base, with 10 bases separating them. The CDR3 runs to 13 residues. With respect to this clone: Its antigen is unknown.

Overall study results and limits: Expanded clones tended on average to be more numerous among CD8+ T cells than CD4+. Dosing at 0.1 to 3.0 mg/kg was accompanied by clonal expansion of CD4+ and CD8+ blood T cells by week 6.

Measured with immunoSEQ multiplex PCR; TCRdb has only the in-frame clones, and not every one. The sample has nearly 50,000 clones, around nine tenths seen once. The genes are TRBV2 and TRBJ2-7; D tentatively reads TRBD1 or TRBD2 (5 bases each). Sequenced here: CD4+ or CD8+ T cells sorted from blood, sampled in a trial of the OX40 agonist ivuxolimab. The clonotype comes from an adult with an advanced solid tumor such as melanoma, head and neck, liver or kidney cancer. The CDR3 DNA reads TGTGCCAGCAGCCGGGACGGTTCCTACGAGCAGTACGTC. Translated, it gives CASSRDGSYEQYV.